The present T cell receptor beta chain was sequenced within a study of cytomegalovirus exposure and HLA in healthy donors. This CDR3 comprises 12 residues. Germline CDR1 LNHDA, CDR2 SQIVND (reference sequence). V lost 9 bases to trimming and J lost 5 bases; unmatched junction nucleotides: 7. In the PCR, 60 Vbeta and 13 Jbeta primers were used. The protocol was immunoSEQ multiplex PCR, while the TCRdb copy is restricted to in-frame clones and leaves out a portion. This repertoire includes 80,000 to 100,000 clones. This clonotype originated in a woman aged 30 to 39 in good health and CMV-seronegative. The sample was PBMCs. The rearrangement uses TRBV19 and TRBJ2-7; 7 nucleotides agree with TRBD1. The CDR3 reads CARGDSIHEQYF. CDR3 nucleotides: TGTGCCAGGGGGGACAGCATCCACGAGCAGTACTTC.